This paragraph covers one T cell receptor beta chain sequence. The antigen is unknown. The sample is drawn from a study of T-cell memory formation after mild COVID-19. Study at large: The two donors had largely donor-specific TCR clusters. Whole-study results and caveats: A second wave of clones peaked on day 37, and their SARS-CoV-2 specificity went unconfirmed. Clones shrinking from day 15 to 85 showed even CD4/CD8 mixes; later expanders tilted CD4+. Pre-infection memory held some responding clones, suggesting pre-existing cross-reactive T cells responded.

This CDR3 comprises 12 residues. Germline CDR1 is LNHDA and CDR2 is SQIVND (reference sequence). V lost 3 bases to trimming and J lost 12 bases; unmatched junction nucleotides: 5. In TCRdb, the 5' RACE reads were re-called with MiXCR into one record per CDR3 protein. The sample has 50,000 or so distinct CDR3 sequences, roughly a tenth seen once. Material: PBMCs or a T cell subset sorted from them (not recorded which). The TCR originated in an adult woman who had mild COVID-19 (a few samples of this study predate the infection). Cell type and time point are not known. The rearrangement joins TRBV19 to TRBJ2-1, with TRBD1 matching 7 bases. CDR3 region: CASSIMGQMQFF. The CDR3 DNA follows: TGTGCCAGTAGTATTATGGGACAGATGCAGTTCTTC.